This TCR beta chain was sequenced for a study of blood T cell repertoires in COVID-19. Measured with immunoSEQ multiplex PCR; TCRdb has only the in-frame clones, and not every one. The sample records 200,000 or so clones, 90% to 95% being singletons. V was clipped by 4 bases and J by 1 base; unmatched bases: 5. The germline V gene has CDR1 MDHEN and CDR2 SYDVKM. The CDR3 length is 16 residues. The V call is TRBV28, the J call TRBJ2-1; TRBD1 agrees at 9 bases. The specimen was peripheral blood. The receptor was derived from a man in his fifties or sixties with COVID-19, enrolled during active disease. The CDR3 is CASSSPGTGSYNEQFF. The CDR3 nucleotides are TGTGCCAGCAGTTCCCCCGGGACAGGGTCCTACAATGAGCAGTTCTTC.